This TCR beta chain was captured in a study of OX40 agonist ivuxolimab in advanced cancers. Whole-study context: Averaging about 60 years in age, with a range of roughly 23 to 80, the cohort was about 85% male.

Here immunoSEQ multiplex PCR was the method, and the copy in TCRdb shows in-frame clones only, minus some. The sample records about 36,000 clones, around 80% being singletons. CDR1 is LNHDA and CDR2 is SQIVND in the germline V gene (reference sequence). Trimming removed 1 base from V and 10 bases from J; junction bases left unmatched: 3. The CDR3 loop spans 15 amino acids. The chain combines TRBV19 with TRBJ1-6, with 11 bases lining up with TRBD1. This sequence originates from an adult with an advanced solid tumor such as melanoma, head and neck, liver or kidney cancer. This sample comprised CD4+ or CD8+ T cells sorted from blood, obtained in a trial of the OX40 agonist ivuxolimab. The CDR3 loop reads CASSIAGTGGSPLHF. In nucleotides, the CDR3 is TGTGCCAGTAGTATAGCCGGGACAGGGGGGTCACCCCTCCACTTT.